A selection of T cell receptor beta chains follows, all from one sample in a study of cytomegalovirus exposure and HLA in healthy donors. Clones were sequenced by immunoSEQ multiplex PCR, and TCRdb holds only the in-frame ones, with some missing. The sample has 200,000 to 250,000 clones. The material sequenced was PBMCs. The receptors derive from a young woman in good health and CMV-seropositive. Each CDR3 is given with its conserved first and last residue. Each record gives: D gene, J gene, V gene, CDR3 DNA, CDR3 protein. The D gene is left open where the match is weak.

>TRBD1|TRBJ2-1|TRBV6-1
TGTGCCAGCACTACGACAGGGAGCTCCTACAATGAGCAGTTCTTC
CASTTTGSSYNEQFF
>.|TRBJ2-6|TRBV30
TGTGCCTGGAGTCGCGAGTCCTCTGGGGCCAACGTCCTGACTTTC
CAWSRESSGANVLTF
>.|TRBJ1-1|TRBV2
TGTGCCAGCAGTCCCAGGGGGAACACTGAAGCTTTCTTT
CASSPRGNTEAFF
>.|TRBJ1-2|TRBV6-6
TGTGCCAGCAGCCCCGAGGAGTTCTTC
CASSPEEFF
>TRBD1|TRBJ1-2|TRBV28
TGTGCCAGCAGTTTAGGGGACAGGGATGGCTACACCTTC
CASSLGDRDGYTF
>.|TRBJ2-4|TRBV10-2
TGCGCCAGCGCCCAACTGGTGGTAGCCAAAAACATTCAGTACTTC
CASAQLVVAKNIQYF
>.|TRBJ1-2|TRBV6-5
TGTGCCAGCAGCCCCAGTCAGGGCTATGGCTACACCTTC
CASSPSQGYGYTF
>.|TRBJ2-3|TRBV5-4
TGTGCCAGCAGCTTGCCTAGATCAGATACGCAGTATTTT
CASSLPRSDTQYF
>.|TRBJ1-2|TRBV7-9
TGTGCCAGCAGCTTTGACATGGGGGCCTATGGCTACACCTTC
CASSFDMGAYGYTF
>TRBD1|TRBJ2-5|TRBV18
TGTGCCAGCTCAGCGGGACAGGGGGGTCGGGAGACCCAGTACTTC
CASSAGQGGRETQYF
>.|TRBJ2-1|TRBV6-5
TGTGCCAGCAGTTACGGGGCCCCCTCCTACAATGAGCAGTTCTTC
CASSYGAPSYNEQFF
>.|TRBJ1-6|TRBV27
TGTGCCAGCAGAAACGACAGAGGATTTTATTCACCCCTCCACTTT
CASRNDRGFYSPLHF
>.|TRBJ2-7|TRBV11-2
TGTGCCAGCAGCCCGACAGTGACCTACGAGCAGTACTTC
CASSPTVTYEQYF
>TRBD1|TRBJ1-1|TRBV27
TGTGCCAGCAGTCCTTACACCACCGGGACAGGTCTTCGGGGGAACACTGAAGCTTTCTTT
CASSPYTTGTGLRGNTEAFF
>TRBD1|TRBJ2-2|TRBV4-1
TGCGCCAGCATGTCACGGGGGGGACAGGGGCTATCGAACACCGGGGAGCTGTTTTTT
CASMSRGGQGLSNTGELFF
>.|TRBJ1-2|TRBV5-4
TGTGCCAGCAGCTGGGTGTCCGGGACTAACTATGGTTACACCTTC
CASSWVSGTNYGYTF
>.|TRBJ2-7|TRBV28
TGTGCCAGCAGTTCCCGGGGACATACCCCCGAGCAGTACTTC
CASSSRGHTPEQYF
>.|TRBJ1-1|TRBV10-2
TGCGCCAGCGACCCTGGGCGGACGAATCGGGGAAAACTTCCTGAAGCTTTCTTT
CASDPGRTNRGKLPEAFF
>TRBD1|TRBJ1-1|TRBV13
TGTGCCAGCAGCTCCCAACGACAGGGTCGTCGGTTAACTGAAGCTTTCTTT
CASSSQRQGRRLTEAFF
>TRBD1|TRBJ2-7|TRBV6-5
TGTGCCAGCAGTTACACAGGACAGGGGGTCTACGAGCAGTACTTC
CASSYTGQGVYEQYF
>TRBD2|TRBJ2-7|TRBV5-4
TGTGCCAGCAGCTTACTCGGGGGGGCCTACGAGCAGTACTTC
CASSLLGGAYEQYF
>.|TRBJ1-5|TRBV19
TGTGCCAGTAGTATCAACCCCCAGGTCGGTCAGCCCCAGCATTTT
CASSINPQVGQPQHF
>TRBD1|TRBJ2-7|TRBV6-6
TGTGCCAGCAGTTTCGACCGGGACAGGGTTCTCAGTGGGCAGTACTTC
CASSFDRDRVLSGQYF
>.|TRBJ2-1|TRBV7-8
TGTGCCAGCAGCTTAGTTCTAGTCTACAATGAGCAGTTCTTC
CASSLVLVYNEQFF
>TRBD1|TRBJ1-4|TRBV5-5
TGTGCCAGCAGCCCCCGGGACAGTAATGAAAAACTGTTTTTT
CASSPRDSNEKLFF
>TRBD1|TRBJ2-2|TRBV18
TGTGCCAGCTCACCGGGACAGGGTGTACACACCGGGGAGCTGTTTTTT
CASSPGQGVHTGELFF
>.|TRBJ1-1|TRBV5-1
TGCGCCAGCAGCTTCCAAGGGGTGGACACTGAAGCTTTCTTT
CASSFQGVDTEAFF
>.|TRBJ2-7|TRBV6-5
TGTGCCAGCAGTCTCCAGATCACGGGGGAGCAGTACTTC
CASSLQITGEQYF
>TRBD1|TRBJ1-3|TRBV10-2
TGCGCCAGCAGCACGGGACAGGGTAACACCATATATTTT
CASSTGQGNTIYF
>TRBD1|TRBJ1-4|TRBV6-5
TGTGCCAGCAGTCTAACAGGGGGGGGCGAAAAACTGTTTTTT
CASSLTGGGEKLFF
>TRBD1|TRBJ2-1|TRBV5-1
TGCGCCAGCAGCACCCCGGGACAGGGGAACGGCAATGAGCAGTTCTTC
CASSTPGQGNGNEQFF
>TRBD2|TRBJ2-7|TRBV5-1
TGCGCCAGCAGCCTAACTAGCGGGGGTGCCTACGAGCAGTACTTC
CASSLTSGGAYEQYF
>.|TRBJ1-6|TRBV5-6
TGTGCCAGCAGCCCCGACAGACTCAGCTCCTATAATTCACCCCTCCACTTT
CASSPDRLSSYNSPLHF
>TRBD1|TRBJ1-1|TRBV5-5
TGTGCCAGCAGCCCGCCGGGACAGGTGAACACTGAAGCTTTCTTT
CASSPPGQVNTEAFF
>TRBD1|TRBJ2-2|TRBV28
TGTGCCAGCAGTCGAGACAGGGGCTTGAACACCGGGGAGCTGTTTTTT
CASSRDRGLNTGELFF
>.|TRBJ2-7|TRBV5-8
TGTGCCAGCAGCTTGGAGGCTAGCAGACTCTACGAGCAGTACTTC
CASSLEASRLYEQYF
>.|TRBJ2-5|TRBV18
TGTGCCAGCTCACTCAACTTGGACTCAACACAAGAGACCCAGTACTTC
CASSLNLDSTQETQYF
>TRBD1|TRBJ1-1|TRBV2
TGTGCCAGCAGTCGGACAGGGGAAAGTACTGAAGCTTTCTTT
CASSRTGESTEAFF
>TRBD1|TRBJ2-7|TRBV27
TGTGCCAGCACCCACAGCCGGGACAGGGGTAACGAGCAGTACTTC
CASTHSRDRGNEQYF
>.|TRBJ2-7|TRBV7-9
TGTGCCAGCAGCACCCGGACAGAGAACTACGAGCAGTACTTC
CASSTRTENYEQYF
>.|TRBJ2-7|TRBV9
TGTGCCAGCAGCGTAGGCGTGTCAGGACTAGAGCAGTACTTC
CASSVGVSGLEQYF
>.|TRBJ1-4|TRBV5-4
TGTGCCAGCAGCCCCGCAACTAATGAAAAACTGTTTTTT
CASSPATNEKLFF
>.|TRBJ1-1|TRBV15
TGTGCCACCGGACCCGGTGGGAGGGCTGAAGCTTTCTTT
CATGPGGRAEAFF
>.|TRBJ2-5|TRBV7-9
TGTGCCAGCAGCGGGGACATGGTTGAGACCCAGTACTTC
CASSGDMVETQYF
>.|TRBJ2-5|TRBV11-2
TGTGCCAGCAGCTTAGAAGCAACCCAAGAGACCCAGTACTTC
CASSLEATQETQYF
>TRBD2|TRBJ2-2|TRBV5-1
TGCGCCAGCAGCGGGCCAAGCGGGGACGCCGGGGAGCTGTTTTTT
CASSGPSGDAGELFF
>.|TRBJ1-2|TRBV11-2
TGTGCCAGCAGCTTAGTGGTGGGGCGGAGCTATGGCTACACCTTC
CASSLVVGRSYGYTF
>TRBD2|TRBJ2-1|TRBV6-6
TGTGCCAGCACCTTAGCGGGGGGGCATGAGCAGTTCTTC
CASTLAGGHEQFF